This TCR beta chain stems from a study of blood T cells in healthy people across ages (dated by TCRdb to between 2014 and 2016). Notes on the research overall: Template switching captured roughly one uniquely barcoded TCR beta cDNA molecule per two T cells in model experiments. Age-related changes in TCR beta repertoire diversity were measured in the study by deep sequencing normalized with unique cDNA molecular identifiers. For two donors (one aged 18 to 30 and one aged 80 or older), the study analyzed two additional independent replicas of 1 million unique cDNA reads from the same blood draw. The donors were divided into four age groups: young (average roughly 15 years), middle-aged (approximately 39), aged (about 56) and long-lived (roughly 82). To avoid experimental bias, donors of different ages were randomly spread across the sequencing lanes.

A remark on this clonotype: Its antigen is still unknown. No much larger clonotype is one base removed from it; base qualities were not supplied.

Study-wide findings and limitations: Because donor CMV infection status was unknown, age-related changes in expanded clonotypes were potentially confounded. The percentage of naive T cells measured by flow cytometry correlated strongly with observed TCR beta diversity. The long-lived group showed more naive CD4+ T cells, fewer expanded clones and increased TCR diversity than the aged group, suggesting age selection. As age increased, observed TCR beta diversity per million T cells dropped in a roughly linear way, and a significant reduction was already evident by age 40. Since profiling was done on bulk unsorted PBMCs, naive and antigen-experienced compartments could not be conclusively compared. Estimates of total diversity based on one million sequenced T cells were considered lower bounds and underestimates.

Systemically healthy Caucasian individuals from Russia, around 39 in total and aged roughly 6 to 95 years, were included as donors. Each donor gave roughly 9 milliliters of peripheral blood, drawn into EDTA-treated Vacutainer tubes. Ficoll-Paque density-gradient centrifugation was used to isolate PBMCs, with at least 7 million per sample. Trizol reagent was used to extract total RNA from the PBMCs, yielding at least 5.5 micrograms per sample. The percentages of naive CD45RAhigh/CD27high T cells were determined by flow cytometry on a PBMC aliquot from every donor. Library preparation used 5' RACE. Sequencing used an Illumina HiSeq 2500. A second PCR of about 6 to 12 cycles was run with a J-beta primer mix and a sample-barcoded 5' primer. Each TCR beta cDNA molecule received a unique molecular identifier from a template-switch 5' adaptor carrying 12 random nucleotides. Each sample yielded at least 3 million CDR3-containing paired-end reads. The Mint cDNA synthesis kit, primed by a TRBC-specific oligonucleotide, was used to synthesize first-strand cDNA from all RNA. Following uracil-DNA glycosylase treatment, a first 18-cycle PCR with universal primers M1SS and BC2_uni_R was performed on all cDNA. As for how the authors treated the data: Each sample was normalized by randomly selecting 1 million high-quality reads, each carrying a distinct molecular identifier. Instead of being binned into consensus sequences, reads that shared molecular identifiers were thrown out. MiTCR, set to a Q25 quality threshold and the strictest error-elimination algorithm, was used for CDR3 identification, clonotype clustering and error correction. A nonparametric unseen species model using Euler transformation provided a lower-bound estimate of total TCR beta diversity. The raw public reads went through TCRdb reprocessing: fastp at Q25, MiXCR clone calling, in-frame beta chains kept. Entries are consolidated by CDR3 protein sequence, retaining the most common genes and DNA. TCRdb, not the original authors, processed these V and J calls. This sample has over 1,200,000 distinct CDR3 sequences in its table, and 45% to 70% of those were observed once. The ten largest account for 6.5% to 8.5% of the sample.

Via the germline V gene (reference sequence), CDR1 is MNHEY and CDR2 SMNVEV. Relative to germline, V is 4 bases shorter and J is 4 bases shorter, with 14 bases between their ends. The CDR3, from cysteine to phenylalanine, totals 15 residues. Only the CDR3 part of the read is kept: 45 bases, read in frame from the first base. This TCR was recovered from a man aged 18 to 30 in good health. The specimen sequenced was blood. Recombination joined TRBV27 with TRBJ2-1; TRBD2 is a possible D gene, resting on 6 matching bases. CDR3 reads: CASSWSGAGYNEQFF. The nucleotide sequence reads as follows: TGTGCCAGCAGTTGGTCCGGGGCGGGGTACAATGAGCAGTTCTTC.